These 9 T cell receptor beta chains share one sample of origin, sequenced in a study of cytomegalovirus exposure and HLA in healthy donors. Profiling relied on immunoSEQ multiplex PCR, and the TCRdb table lists in-frame clones only, not all of them. The table has around 150,000 clones, roughly 89% seen once. The sequenced sample consisted of PBMCs. Receptors originate from a man aged 18 to 30 in good health and CMV-seropositive.

The CDR3 sequence: CASSLIGVGRGYNEQFF. In DNA, the CDR3 is TGTGCCAGCAGCTTGATCGGGGTTGGCCGTGGGTACAATGAGCAGTTCTTC. This sequence joins TRBV7-9 and TRBJ2-1; TRBD2 might be the D (5 bases). Germline-derived CDR1 and CDR2 are SEHNR and FQNEAQ (reference sequence). The CDR3 covers 17 residues. V lost 3 bases to trimming and J lost 4 bases, with 19 bases between them.

The genes are TRBV11-2 and TRBJ2-5; 8 bases align to TRBD1. The CDR3 consists of 15 residues. J lost 4 bases, V lost 1 base, and 5 bases had no gene match. The germline V gene encodes CDR1 SGHAT and CDR2 FQNNGV. The CDR3 sequence is CASSLGAGGRETQYF. The CDR3 DNA reads as TGTGCCAGCAGCTTAGGGGCAGGGGGCAGAGAGACCCAGTACTTC.

The chain combines TRBV28 with TRBJ2-7; TRBD1 matches 9 bases. There are 15 residues in the CDR3. V lost 7 bases and J lost 1; bases outside the gene matches: 8. Per germline, CDR1 MDHEN and CDR2 SYDVKM. CDR3 loop: CASTKLQGASYEQYF. The CDR3 DNA follows: TGTGCCAGCACCAAACTACAGGGGGCTTCCTACGAGCAGTACTTC.

The gene calls are TRBV5-6 and TRBJ2-7; D possibly corresponds to TRBD1 (5 bases). V dropped 4 bases and J dropped 1 base, with 15 bases sitting between them. CDR1 is SGHDT and CDR2 is YYEEEE in the germline V gene. The CDR3 is 15 residues long. CDR3 protein: CASSPVVGLSYEQYF. CDR3 nucleotides: TGTGCCAGCAGCCCCGTTGTGGGGCTTTCCTACGAGCAGTACTTC.

The V call is TRBV29-1, the J call TRBJ2-3; maybe TRBD1 (6 bases). The CDR3 has 16 amino acids. V lost 6 bases and J 1 base, leaving 20 bases between the germline ends. Germline V gives CDR1 SQVTM, CDR2 ANQGSEA. The CDR3 is CSVPPVGGVGTDTQYF. As DNA, the CDR3 is TGCAGCGTCCCCCCGGTAGGGGGAGTCGGCACAGATACGCAGTATTTT.

The V gene is TRBV6-4, the J gene TRBJ2-2; no reliable D call. Per germline, CDR1 MRHNA and CDR2 SNTAGT. The V and J ends lost 5 bases and 0 bases respectively, with 7 bases between them. The CDR3 has 14 residues. Written as DNA, the CDR3 is TGTGCCAGCAGTAAACAGTCGAACACCGGGGAGCTGTTTTTT. Amino acids: CASSKQSNTGELFF.

V gene TRBV11-2 combines with J gene TRBJ2-7; a possible D gene is TRBD1 (5 bases). The CDR3 consists of 16 residues. CDR1 is SGHAT, CDR2 FQNNGV, per germline. V dropped 5 bases and J dropped 2 bases, with 19 bases sitting between them. The CDR3 loop reads CASSLLRANPTYEQYF. For the CDR3, the DNA is TGTGCCAGCAGCCTACTCAGGGCGAACCCAACCTACGAGCAGTACTTC.

This chain uses TRBV27 with TRBJ1-6, with D maybe TRBD1 (6 bases). Trimming shortened V by 7 bases and J by 1 base, and 11 bases separated the two germline ends. This CDR3 is 15 amino acids long. Per the germline V gene, CDR1 is MNHEY and CDR2 is SMNVEV (reference sequence). DNA of the CDR3: TGTGCCAGCACCCGGGGGGCGTCCTATAATTCACCCCTCCACTTT. Translation: CASTRGASYNSPLHF.

This chain links TRBV7-2 with TRBJ2-2; D is undetermined. Germline V CDR1 and CDR2: SGHTA, FQGNSA. This CDR3 has 16 amino acids. The V end was cut by 0 bases, the J end by 0 bases, with 8 bases between. The CDR3 sequence: CASSLAVLANTGELFF. The DNA of the CDR3 is TGTGCCAGCAGCTTAGCGGTCCTAGCGAACACCGGGGAGCTGTTTTTT.